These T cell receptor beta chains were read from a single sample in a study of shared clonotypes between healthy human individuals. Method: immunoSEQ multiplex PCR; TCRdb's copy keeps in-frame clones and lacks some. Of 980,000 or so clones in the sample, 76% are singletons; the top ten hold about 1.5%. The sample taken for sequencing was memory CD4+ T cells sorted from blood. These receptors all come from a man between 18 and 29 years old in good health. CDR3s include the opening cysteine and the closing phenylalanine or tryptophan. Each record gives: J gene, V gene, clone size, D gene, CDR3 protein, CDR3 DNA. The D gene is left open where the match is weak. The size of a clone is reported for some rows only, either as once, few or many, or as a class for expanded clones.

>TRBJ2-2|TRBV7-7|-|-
CASSLVGNTGELFF
TGTGCTAGCAGCTTAGTTGGGAACACCGGGGAGCTGTTTTTT
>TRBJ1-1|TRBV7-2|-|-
CASSSTRNTEAFF
TGTGCCAGCAGCTCCACAAGGAACACTGAAGCTTTCTTT
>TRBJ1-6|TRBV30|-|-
CAWSVSAQNSPLHF
TGTGCCTGGAGTGTATCGGCGCAAAATTCACCCCTCCACTTT
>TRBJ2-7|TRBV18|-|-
CASSPTDSQSYEQYF
TGTGCCAGCTCACCAACGGACAGCCAGTCCTACGAGCAGTACTTC
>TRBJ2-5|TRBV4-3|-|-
CASSQVGAKQETQYF
TGCGCCAGCAGCCAAGTGGGTGCGAAACAAGAGACCCAGTACTTC
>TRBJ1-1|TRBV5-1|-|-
CASSLSGGDTEAFF
TGCGCCAGCAGCTTGTCCGGGGGGGACACTGAAGCTTTCTTT
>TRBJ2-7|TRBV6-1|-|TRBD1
CASSERTGGGYEQYF
TGTGCCAGCAGTGAAAGGACAGGGGGCGGATACGAGCAGTACTTC
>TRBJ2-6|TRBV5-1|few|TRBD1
CASSLQGDSGANVLTF
TGCGCCAGCAGCTTGCAGGGGGACTCTGGGGCCAACGTCCTGACTTTC
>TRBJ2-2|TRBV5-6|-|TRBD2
CASKSGGSTGELFF
TGTGCCAGCAAGAGCGGGGGCTCGACCGGGGAGCTGTTTTTT
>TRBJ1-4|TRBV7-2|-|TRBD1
CASSSGQGRGEKLFF
TGTGCCAGCAGCTCGGGACAGGGACGAGGTGAAAAACTGTTTTTT
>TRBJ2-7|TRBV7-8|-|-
CASSLAGRAVSYEQYF
TGTGCCAGCAGCTTAGCGGGCAGGGCCGTCTCCTACGAGCAGTACTTC
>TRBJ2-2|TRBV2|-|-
CASNGGRSTGELFF
TGTGCCAGCAATGGCGGCAGGAGCACCGGGGAGCTGTTTTTT
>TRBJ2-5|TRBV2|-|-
CASSRETGIMETQYF
TGTGCCAGCAGTCGTGAGACGGGGATAATGGAGACCCAGTACTTC
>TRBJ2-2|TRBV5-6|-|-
CASSFKLATNTGELFF
TGTGCCAGCAGCTTTAAGTTAGCCACGAACACCGGGGAGCTGTTTTTT
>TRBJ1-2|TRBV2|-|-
CASSSDSRPNYGYTF
TGTGCCAGCAGCTCGGACAGTAGACCTAACTATGGCTACACCTTC
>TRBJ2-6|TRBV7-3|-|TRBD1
CASSPTGGLSSGANVLTF
TGTGCCAGCAGCCCTACAGGGGGCCTTAGCTCTGGGGCCAACGTCCTGACTTTC
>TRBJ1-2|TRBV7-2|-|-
CASSLETVGGYTF
TGTGCCAGCAGCTTAGAAACCGTGGGCGGCTACACCTTC
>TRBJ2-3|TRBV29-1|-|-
CSVQQVITDTQYF
TGCAGCGTCCAACAGGTTATCACAGATACGCAGTATTTT